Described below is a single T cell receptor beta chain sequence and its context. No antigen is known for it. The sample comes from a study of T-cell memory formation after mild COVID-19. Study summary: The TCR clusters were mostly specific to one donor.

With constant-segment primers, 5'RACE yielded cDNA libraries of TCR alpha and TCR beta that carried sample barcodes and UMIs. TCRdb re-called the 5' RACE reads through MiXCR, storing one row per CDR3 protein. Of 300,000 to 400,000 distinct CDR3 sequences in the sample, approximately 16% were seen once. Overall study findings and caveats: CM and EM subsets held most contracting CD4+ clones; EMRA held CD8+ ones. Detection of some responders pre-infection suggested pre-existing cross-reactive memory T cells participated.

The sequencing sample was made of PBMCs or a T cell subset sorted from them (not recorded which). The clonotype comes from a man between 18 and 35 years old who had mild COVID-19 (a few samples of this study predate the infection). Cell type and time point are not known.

Written as DNA, the CDR3 is TGTGCCAGCAGCTTAGGGACAGGGACCACTGAAGCTTTCTTT. Amino acid sequence: CASSLGTGTTEAFF. The chain recombines TRBV7-9 with TRBJ1-1, with 8 positions matching TRBD1. Germline V lookup: CDR1 SEHNR, CDR2 FQNEAQ (reference sequence). The CDR3 is 14 amino acids. V dropped 1 base and J dropped 4; count of bases not matched to a gene: 2.